The clone carrying this T cell receptor (beta chain) has just a few counts. This sample is part of a study of OX40 agonist ivuxolimab in advanced cancers. The CDR3 is 19 amino acids. Measured with immunoSEQ multiplex PCR; TCRdb has only the in-frame clones, and not every one. The table includes 6,000 to 8,000 clones, around two thirds detected once. The input for sequencing was CD4+ or CD8+ T cells sorted from blood, taken in a trial of the OX40 agonist ivuxolimab. The rearrangement joins TRBV1 to TRBJ2-3; the table assigns TRBD2, which was not confirmed against the DNA. TRBV1 is a listed pseudogene. The sequence was obtained from an adult with an advanced solid tumor such as melanoma, head and neck, liver or kidney cancer. The CDR3 bases are TGCACCAGCAGCCAAGACGACCCTGCGGGGGGCTATGGCACAGATACGCAGTATTTT. The encoded protein is CTSSQDDPAGGYGTDTQYF.